Described below is a single TCR beta chain sequence and its context. This specimen comes from a study of shared clonotypes between healthy human individuals. CDR1 LNHDA and CDR2 SQIVND come from the germline V gene (reference sequence). The CDR3 loop spans 13 amino acids. V was pared by 2 bases and J by 3 bases, with 8 bases between. Clones were sequenced by immunoSEQ multiplex PCR, and TCRdb holds only the in-frame ones, with some missing. The sample lists 1.5 million to 2.5 million clones, just under 95% occurring once. Naive CD8 populations comprised CD45RO-negative cells positively selected for CCR7, excluding terminally differentiated effector memory CD45RA+ cells.

The specimen sequenced was naive CD8+ T cells sorted from blood. The chain recombines TRBV19 with TRBJ2-7; D remains unclear. The TCR comes from a man between 18 and 29 years old in good health. Written as DNA, the CDR3 is TGTGCCAGTAGTATAAGTCTGGGCTACGAGCAGTACTTC. It encodes CASSISLGYEQYF.